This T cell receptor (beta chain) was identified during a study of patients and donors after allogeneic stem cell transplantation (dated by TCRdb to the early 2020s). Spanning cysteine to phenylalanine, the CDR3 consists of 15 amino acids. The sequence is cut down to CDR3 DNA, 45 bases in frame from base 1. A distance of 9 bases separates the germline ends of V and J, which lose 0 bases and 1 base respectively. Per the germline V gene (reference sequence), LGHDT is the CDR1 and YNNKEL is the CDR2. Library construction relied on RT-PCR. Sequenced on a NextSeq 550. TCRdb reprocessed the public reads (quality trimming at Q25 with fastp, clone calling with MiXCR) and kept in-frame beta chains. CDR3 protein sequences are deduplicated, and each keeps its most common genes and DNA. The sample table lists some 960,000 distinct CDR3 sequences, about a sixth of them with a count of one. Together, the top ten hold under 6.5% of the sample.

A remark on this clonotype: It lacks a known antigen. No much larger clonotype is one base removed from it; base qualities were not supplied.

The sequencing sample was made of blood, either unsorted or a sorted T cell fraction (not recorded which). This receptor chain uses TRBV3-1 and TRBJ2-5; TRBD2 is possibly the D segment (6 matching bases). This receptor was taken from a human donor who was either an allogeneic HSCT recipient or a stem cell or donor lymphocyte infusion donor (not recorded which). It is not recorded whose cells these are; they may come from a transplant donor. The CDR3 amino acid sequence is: CASSQDGGTQETQYF. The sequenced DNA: TGTGCCAGCAGCCAAGATGGGGGGACCCAAGAGACCCAGTACTTC.